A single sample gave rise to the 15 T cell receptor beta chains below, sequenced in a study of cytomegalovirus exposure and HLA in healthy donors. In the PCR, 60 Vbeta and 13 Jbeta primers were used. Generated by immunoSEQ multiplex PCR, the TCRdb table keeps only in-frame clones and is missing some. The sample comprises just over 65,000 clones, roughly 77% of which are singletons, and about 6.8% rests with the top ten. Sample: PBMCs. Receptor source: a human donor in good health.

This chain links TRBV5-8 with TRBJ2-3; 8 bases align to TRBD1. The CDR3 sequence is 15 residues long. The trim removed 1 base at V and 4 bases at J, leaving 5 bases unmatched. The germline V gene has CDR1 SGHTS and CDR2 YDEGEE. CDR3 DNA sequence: TGTGCCAGCAGCTTGCAGGGGGCAACAGCAGATACGCAGTATTTT. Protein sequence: CASSLQGATADTQYF.

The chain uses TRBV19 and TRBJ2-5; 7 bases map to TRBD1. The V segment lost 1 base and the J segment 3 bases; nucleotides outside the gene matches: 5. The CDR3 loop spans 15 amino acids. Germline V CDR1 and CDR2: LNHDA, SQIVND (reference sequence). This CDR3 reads CASSIAGDSKETQYF. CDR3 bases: TGTGCCAGTAGTATAGCTGGGGACAGTAAAGAGACCCAGTACTTC.

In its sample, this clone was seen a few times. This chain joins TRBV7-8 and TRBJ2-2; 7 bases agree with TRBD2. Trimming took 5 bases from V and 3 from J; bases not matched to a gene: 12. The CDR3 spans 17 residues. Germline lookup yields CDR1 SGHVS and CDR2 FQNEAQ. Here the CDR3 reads CASSPMGWTSDTGELFF. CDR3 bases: TGTGCCAGCAGCCCAATGGGGTGGACTAGTGACACCGGGGAGCTGTTTTTT. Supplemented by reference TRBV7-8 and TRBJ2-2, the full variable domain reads GAGVSQSPRYKVAKRGQDVALRCDPISGHVSLFWYQQALGQGPEFLTYFQNEAQLDKSGLPSDRFFAERPEGSVSTLKIQRTQQEDSAVYLCASSPMGWTSDTGELFFGEGSRLTVL.

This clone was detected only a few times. The CDR3 nucleotides read TGTGCCAGCGGTAGACGGGGTGAGCAGTTCTTC. Its protein is CASGRRGEQFF. The chain has TRBV6-5 and TRBJ2-1; tentatively, D is TRBD2 (5 bases). The CDR3 is 11 amino acids. Trimming took off 8 bases at V and 9 bases at J, with 11 bases between the two ends. In germline, CDR1 is MNHEY, CDR2 SVGAGI.

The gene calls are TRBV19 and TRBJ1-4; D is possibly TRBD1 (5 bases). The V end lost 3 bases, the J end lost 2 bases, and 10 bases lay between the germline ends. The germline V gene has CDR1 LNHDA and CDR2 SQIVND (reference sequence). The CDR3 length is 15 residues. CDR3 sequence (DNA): TGTGCCAGTAGTATTCCGGGGGGGACTAATGAAAAACTGTTTTTT. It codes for CASSIPGGTNEKLFF.

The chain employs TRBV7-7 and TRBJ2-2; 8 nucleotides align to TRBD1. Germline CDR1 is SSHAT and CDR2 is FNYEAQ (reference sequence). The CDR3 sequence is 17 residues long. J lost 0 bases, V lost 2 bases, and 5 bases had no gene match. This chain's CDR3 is CASSLSGTGTNTGELFF. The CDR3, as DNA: TGTGCCAGCAGCTTATCAGGGACAGGCACGAACACCGGGGAGCTGTTTTTT.

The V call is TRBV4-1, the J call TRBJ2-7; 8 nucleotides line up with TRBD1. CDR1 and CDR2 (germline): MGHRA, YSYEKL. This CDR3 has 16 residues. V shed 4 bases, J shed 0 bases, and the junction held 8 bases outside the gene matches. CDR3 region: CASSPTGDRFSYEQYF. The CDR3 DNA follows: TGCGCCAGCAGCCCCACCGGGGACAGGTTCTCCTACGAGCAGTACTTC.

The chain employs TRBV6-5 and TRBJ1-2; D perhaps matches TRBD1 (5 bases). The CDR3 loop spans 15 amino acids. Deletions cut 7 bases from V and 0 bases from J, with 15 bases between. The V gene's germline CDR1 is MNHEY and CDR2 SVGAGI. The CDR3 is CASTTRAFTNYGYTF. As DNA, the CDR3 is TGTGCCAGCACTACCAGGGCATTTACTAACTATGGCTACACCTTC.

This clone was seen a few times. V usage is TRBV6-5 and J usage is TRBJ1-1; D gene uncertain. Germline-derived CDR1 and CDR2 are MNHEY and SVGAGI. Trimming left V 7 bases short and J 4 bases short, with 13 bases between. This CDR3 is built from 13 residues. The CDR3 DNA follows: TGTGCCAGCACGCGGGGTGCGGGCACTGAAGCTTTCTTT. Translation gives CASTRGAGTEAFF.

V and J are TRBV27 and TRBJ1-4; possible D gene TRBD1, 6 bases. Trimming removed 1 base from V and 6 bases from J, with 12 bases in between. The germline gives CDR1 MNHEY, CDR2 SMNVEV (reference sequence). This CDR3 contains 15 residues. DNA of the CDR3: TGTGCCAGCAGTTTATTGGGGGCGACCCATGAAAAACTGTTTTTT. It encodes CASSLLGATHEKLFF.

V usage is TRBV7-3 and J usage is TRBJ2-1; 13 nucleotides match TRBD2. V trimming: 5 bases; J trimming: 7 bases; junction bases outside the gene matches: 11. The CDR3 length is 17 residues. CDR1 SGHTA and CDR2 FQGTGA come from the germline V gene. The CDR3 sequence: CASSLNPLAGGLNEQFF. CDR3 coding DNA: TGTGCCAGCAGCCTAAACCCACTAGCGGGGGGGCTAAATGAGCAGTTCTTC.

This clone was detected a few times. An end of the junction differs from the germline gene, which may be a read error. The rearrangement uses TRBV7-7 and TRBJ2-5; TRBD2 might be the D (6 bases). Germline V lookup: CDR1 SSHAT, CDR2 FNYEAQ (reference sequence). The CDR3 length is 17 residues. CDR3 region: CASSTRIAAGNQETQYF. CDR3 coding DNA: TGTGCTAGCAGCACCCGGATAGCGGCAGGGAACCAAGAGACCCAGTACTTC.

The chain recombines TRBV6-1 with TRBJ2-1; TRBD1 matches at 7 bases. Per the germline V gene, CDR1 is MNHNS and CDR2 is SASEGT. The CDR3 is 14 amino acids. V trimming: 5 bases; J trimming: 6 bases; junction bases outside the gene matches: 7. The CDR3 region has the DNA TGTGCCAGCAGTCAACGACGGGACAGCAATGAGCAGTTCTTC. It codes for CASSQRRDSNEQFF.

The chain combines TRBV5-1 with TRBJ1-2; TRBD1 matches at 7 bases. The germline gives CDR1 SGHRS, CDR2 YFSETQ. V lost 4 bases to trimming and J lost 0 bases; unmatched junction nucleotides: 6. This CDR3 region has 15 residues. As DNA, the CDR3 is TGCGCCAGCAGCCGCCGACAGGGATCTAACTATGGCTACACCTTC. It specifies CASSRRQGSNYGYTF. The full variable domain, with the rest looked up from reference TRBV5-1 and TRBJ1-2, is KAGVTQTPRYLIKTRGQQVTLSCSPISGHRSVSWYQQTPGQGLQFLFEYFSETQRNKGNFPGRFSGRQFSNSRSEMNVSTLELGDSALYLCASSRRQGSNYGYTFGSGTRLTVV.

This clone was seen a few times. Here the CDR3 reads CASSQMSGSYEQYF. The CDR3 coding sequence is TGCGCCAGCAGCCAGATGAGCGGTTCCTACGAGCAGTACTTC. The J gene is TRBJ2-7, the V gene TRBV5-1; tentatively, D is TRBD2 (5 bases). Germline V gene sequence: CDR1 SGHRS, CDR2 YFSETQ. V gave up 4 bases and J gave up 1 base, with 12 bases separating them. The CDR3 is 14 amino acids.